The 30 T cell receptor beta chains below were found in one sample sequenced in a study of blood T cell repertoires in COVID-19. Produced via immunoSEQ multiplex PCR; TCRdb's table is partial and in-frame only. This sample has about 160,000 clones; around 77% occur once, and the top ten carry roughly 2.8%. Input material: peripheral blood. These receptors were taken from a man aged 65 to 85 with acute or convalescent COVID-19.

The chain joins TRBV5-1 to TRBJ2-7; weak D call: TRBD2 (5 bases). Germline assignment: CDR1 SGHRS and CDR2 YFSETQ. The CDR3 extends over 14 amino acids. V was trimmed by 4 bases and J by 2 bases, leaving 13 bases between them. The CDR3 DNA reads as TGCGCCAGCAGCCACAGCGGCGATACCTACGAGCAGTACTTC. As protein: CASSHSGDTYEQYF.

V gene TRBV5-4 combines with J gene TRBJ2-7; 8 bases are shared with TRBD2. The CDR3 contains 16 residues. CDR1 and CDR2 (germline): SGHNT, YYREEE (reference sequence). J lost 6 bases, V lost 4 bases, and 15 bases had no gene match. CDR3 residues: CASSLMVTGGSAEQYF. Written as DNA, the CDR3 is TGTGCCAGCAGCCTCATGGTGACGGGAGGGTCGGCCGAGCAGTACTTC.

The genes are TRBV7-2 and TRBJ1-3; D unresolved. V was trimmed by 1 base and J by 0 bases, leaving 10 bases between them. This CDR3 is 16 amino acids long. Germline lookup yields CDR1 SGHTA and CDR2 FQGNSA. The CDR3 loop is CASSLGAGVSGNTIYF. Written as DNA, the CDR3 is TGTGCCAGCAGCTTAGGGGCAGGCGTCTCTGGAAACACCATATATTTT.

V is TRBV20-1 and J is TRBJ2-1; possibly TRBD2 for D (6 bases). The length of the CDR3 is 15 residues. V gave up 3 bases and J gave up 1 base, with 13 bases separating them. Per germline, CDR1 DFQATT and CDR2 SNEGSKA (reference sequence). CDR3 protein: CSASGSGGSYNEQFF. CDR3 coding DNA: TGCAGTGCTAGTGGTAGCGGAGGGTCCTACAATGAGCAGTTCTTC.

This chain joins TRBV5-6 and TRBJ1-2, with a weak D call TRBD1 (5 bases). The V gene lost 4 bases and the J gene lost 3 bases, with 10 bases spanning the gap. The CDR3 runs 13 residues. Germline V gene data show CDR1 as SGHDT and CDR2 as YYEEEE. The CDR3 spells CASSHRDYYGYTF. DNA for the CDR3: TGTGCCAGCAGCCACCGGGACTACTATGGCTACACCTTC. The entire variable domain, with the rest obtained from reference TRBV5-6 and TRBJ1-2, is as follows: DAGVTQSPTHLIKTRGQQVTLRCSPKSGHDTVSWYQQALGQGPQFIFQYYEEEERQRGNFPDRFSGHQFPNYSSELNVNALLLGDSALYLCASSHRDYYGYTFGSGTRLTVV.

The chain links TRBV7-6 to TRBJ2-1, with TRBD2 matching 9 bases. The junction had 9 bases not matched to a gene; V was cut back by 5 bases and J by 4 bases. The V gene's germline CDR1 is SGHVS and CDR2 FNYEAQ. The CDR3 consists of 16 residues. CDR3 amino acids: CASSPPGLARYNEQFF. The CDR3 DNA follows: TGTGCCAGCAGCCCGCCGGGACTAGCCCGGTACAATGAGCAGTTCTTC.

J is TRBJ2-1 and V is TRBV28, with a weak D call TRBD1 (6 bases). The germline V and J ends were trimmed by 7 bases and 0 bases, with 10 bases remaining between them. Germline assignment: CDR1 MDHEN and CDR2 SYDVKM. CDR3 size: 14 residues. The CDR3 DNA follows: TGTGCCAGCACCCTGGGGGCCTCCTACAATGAGCAGTTCTTC. Its protein product is CASTLGASYNEQFF.

The rearrangement links TRBV28 to TRBJ2-3; D perhaps matches TRBD1 (5 bases). Germline V lookup: CDR1 MDHEN, CDR2 SYDVKM. There are 18 residues in the CDR3. Trimming shortened V by 8 bases and J by 2 bases, and 26 bases separated the two germline ends. CDR3 residues: CASVSRDLLLMDTDTQYF. In DNA, the CDR3 is TGTGCCAGCGTATCCAGGGATTTACTATTAATGGACACAGATACGCAGTATTTT.

The J gene is TRBJ1-1, the V gene TRBV29-1, with D uncertain. Between the trimmed V and J ends, which lost 0 bases and 1 base, there was a span of 6 bases. Germline V gene sequence: CDR1 SQVTM, CDR2 ANQGSEA. This CDR3 region has 13 residues. The CDR3 region has the DNA TGCAGCGTTGAAGACACGGGGAACACTGAAGCTTTCTTT. As protein: CSVEDTGNTEAFF.

The J gene is TRBJ2-2, the V gene TRBV11-3; D is possibly TRBD2 (6 bases). Germline CDR1 and CDR2: SGHNT and YENEEA. Trimming pared 8 bases from V and 2 bases from J, leaving 15 bases between. This CDR3 has 15 amino acids. The CDR3 region has the DNA TGTGCCAGCGGGATCGGGGGACCCAACACCGGGGAGCTGTTTTTT. Translated: CASGIGGPNTGELFF.

This rearrangement joins TRBV3-1 (or the pseudogene TRBV3-2) to TRBJ2-7; perhaps TRBD2 as D (6 bases). Germline V gene data show CDR1 as LGHDT and CDR2 as YNNKEL (reference sequence). CDR3 length equals 15 residues. V was clipped by 1 base and J by 2 bases, with 12 bases between them. DNA of the CDR3: TGTGCCAGCAGCCAAGGGCCGGGGGTAACCTACGAGCAGTACTTC. Translated, it gives CASSQGPGVTYEQYF.

The J gene is TRBJ2-7, the V gene TRBV9; possible D gene TRBD2, 6 bases. The ends were cut back, 4 bases at V and 1 base at J, with 15 bases in the middle. This CDR3 is 15 amino acids long. CDR1 and CDR2 from the germline V gene are SGDLS and YYNGEE. The CDR3 DNA sequence: TGTGCCAGCAGCCCCCGGGACTTCGGGTCCTACGAGCAGTACTTC. It specifies CASSPRDFGSYEQYF.

The V gene is TRBV5-1, the J gene TRBJ1-1; no clear D. The CDR3 runs to 13 residues. The germline V and J ends were trimmed by 5 bases and 0 bases, with 8 bases remaining between them. The germline CDR1 and CDR2 sequences are SGHRS and YFSETQ. The CDR3 nucleotides read TGCGCCAGCAGTTCCGACATGAACACTGAAGCTTTCTTT. This gives the protein CASSSDMNTEAFF.

The genes are TRBV15 and TRBJ2-1; 13 nucleotides align to TRBD2. The CDR3 has 16 residues. Germline V gene data show CDR1 as LNHNV and CDR2 as YYDKDF (reference sequence). The J segment lost 8 bases and the V segment lost 3 bases, leaving 7 bases of the junction unmatched. The CDR3 protein is CATSSLTSGGAYEQFF. DNA for the CDR3: TGTGCCACCAGCAGTTTAACTAGCGGGGGGGCCTATGAGCAGTTCTTC.

This clone was counted once. This rearrangement joins TRBV7-9 to TRBJ2-7; unclear D gene. The CDR3 runs 14 residues. Trimming pared 5 bases from V and 3 bases from J, leaving 14 bases between. Germline V gives CDR1 SEHNR, CDR2 FQNEAQ (reference sequence). In nucleotides, the CDR3 is TGTGCCAGCAGCACTGCCGGTCTCCTCTACGAGCAGTACTTC. Protein: CASSTAGLLYEQYF.

The chain uses TRBV6-4 and TRBJ2-5; 11 nucleotides align to TRBD2. J gave up 9 bases and V 4 bases, and 13 bases lay outside the gene matches. Germline V CDR1 and CDR2: MRHNA, SNTAGT. The CDR3 runs 16 residues. The CDR3 coding sequence is TGTGCCAGCAGTGTTCAACTAGCGGGAGAATTTACGCCCCAGTACTTC. It specifies CASSVQLAGEFTPQYF.

V and J are TRBV7-2 and TRBJ2-5; 7 positions agree with TRBD2. CDR3 length: 17 amino acids. Germline V lookup: CDR1 SGHTA, CDR2 FQGNSA. The J segment lost 1 base and the V segment lost 1 base, leaving 9 bases of the junction unmatched. CDR3 amino acids: CASSLVVTAGSQETQYF. In nucleotides, the CDR3 is TGTGCCAGCAGCTTAGTGGTGACAGCGGGGAGCCAAGAGACCCAGTACTTC.

This chain joins TRBV5-8 and TRBJ2-7; D is unresolved. V was clipped by 7 bases and J by 2 bases, with 10 bases between them. CDR1 SGHTS and CDR2 YDEGEE come from the germline V gene. The CDR3 sequence is 12 residues long. For the CDR3, the DNA is TGTGCCAGCCCCAGCAGGACCTACGAGCAGTACTTC. Protein product: CASPSRTYEQYF.

The chain links TRBV24-1 to TRBJ2-7, with 9 bases aligning to TRBD1. V was clipped by 0 bases and J by 6 bases; unmatched bases: 5. CDR3 length: 15 amino acids. Germline CDR1 is KGHDR and CDR2 is SFDVKD. CDR3 bases: TGTGCCACCAGTGATTTGCCGGGACAGGGCTGCGAGCAGTACTTC. It encodes CATSDLPGQGCEQYF.

Note on this clone: The sample contains more than one DNA sequence encoding this CDR3. V is TRBV25-1 and J is TRBJ2-3; D unclear. CDR3 length: 12 residues. Per the germline V gene, CDR1 is MGHDK and CDR2 is SYGVNS. Trimming removed 3 bases at V and 4 bases at J, with 5 bases between. The chain's CDR3 is CASSDLADTQYF. CDR3 sequence (DNA): TGTGCCAGCAGTGATCTTGCAGATACGCAGTATTTT.

The sample holds a few counts of this clone. The J gene is TRBJ1-3, the V gene TRBV19; D is possibly TRBD1 (5 bases). Germline CDR1 is LNHDA and CDR2 is SQIVND (reference sequence). V lost 9 bases and J 4 bases, leaving 19 bases between the germline ends. This CDR3 has 15 residues. The CDR3 DNA reads TGTGCCAGCAACACGGGGGAGAGGGCCGGAAACACCATATATTTT. Its protein product is CASNTGERAGNTIYF.

This clone was counted between two and nine times. The J gene is TRBJ1-5, the V gene TRBV28, with 8 bases matching TRBD1. With 6 bases clipped from V and 6 bases from J, the junction kept 10 bases outside the gene matches. CDR1 MDHEN and CDR2 SYDVKM come from the germline V gene. CDR3 length equals 15 residues. In DNA form, the CDR3 reads TGTGCCAGCAGCAAGGACAGGGTTACGGGTCAGCCCCAGCATTTT. Translation gives CASSKDRVTGQPQHF.

This chain joins TRBV27 and TRBJ1-1, with 12 nucleotides matching TRBD1. CDR1 is MNHEY, CDR2 SMNVEV, per germline (reference sequence). V shed 5 bases and J 4 bases; nucleotides not matched to a gene: 5. The CDR3 covers 15 residues. CDR3 in DNA: TGTGCCAGCAGTCCGGGACAGGGGGCGTCCACTGAAGCTTTCTTT. Translated, it gives CASSPGQGASTEAFF.

V gene TRBV28 combines with J gene TRBJ2-2; 9 bases fit TRBD1. The CDR3 length is 15 residues. In germline, CDR1 is MDHEN, CDR2 SYDVKM. After removal of 4 bases from V and 6 bases from J, the junction contained 6 bases not matched to a gene. CDR3 protein: CASSSPTGGAGELFF. The DNA of the CDR3 is TGTGCCAGCAGTTCCCCGACAGGGGGGGCCGGGGAGCTGTTTTTT.

The chain joins TRBV11-3 to TRBJ2-3, with D tentatively TRBD2 (5 bases). The CDR3 loop spans 15 amino acids. Germline CDR1 SGHNT, CDR2 YENEEA. V was shortened by 4 bases and J by 3 bases, with 14 bases between the two germline ends. The CDR3 bases are TGTGCCAGCAGCTCCGGGGTACTCCAGACAGATACGCAGTATTTT. It yields the protein CASSSGVLQTDTQYF. The variable domain in full, with the rest retrieved from reference TRBV11-3 and TRBJ2-3, is EAGVVQSPRYKIIEKKQPVAFWCNPISGHNTLYWYLQNLGQGPELLIRYENEEAVDDSQLPKDRFSAERLKGVDSTLKIQPAELGDSAVYLCASSSGVLQTDTQYFGPGTRLTVL.

The chain uses TRBV18 and TRBJ1-1, with D perhaps TRBD1 (6 bases). The CDR3 has 14 amino acids. The V gene's germline CDR1 is KGHSH and CDR2 LQKENI. Between the trimmed V and J ends, which lost 3 bases and 5 bases, there was a span of 13 bases. The CDR3 here is CASSPSQGVTEAFF. CDR3 DNA: TGTGCCAGCTCACCTTCACAGGGTGTTACTGAAGCTTTCTTT.

The chain employs TRBV4-2 and TRBJ2-3; TRBD2 aligns across 15 bases. The V gene's germline CDR1 is LGHNA and CDR2 YNFKEQ. The CDR3 is made up of 16 amino acids. Trimming removed 4 bases from V and 4 bases from J; junction bases left unmatched: 3. The CDR3 DNA follows: TGTGCCAGCAGCCCAGGACTAGCGGGGGGGGCAGATACGCAGTATTTT. Protein product: CASSPGLAGGADTQYF.

This clone has only a few counts. The chain links TRBV6-5 to TRBJ2-5; D unclear. V shed 2 bases and J shed 4 bases, with 8 bases lying between them. The CDR3 is made up of 13 amino acids. CDR1 is MNHEY and CDR2 is SVGAGI in the germline V gene. The CDR3, as DNA: TGTGCCAGCAGTTACAATAGTAGAGAGACCCAGTACTTC. Translation gives CASSYNSRETQYF.

This chain uses TRBV21-1 with TRBJ2-1; the table's TRBD1 call for D was not verified on the DNA. TRBV21-1 is given as a pseudogene. The CDR3 spans 18 residues. CDR3 bases: TGTGCCAGCAGCGGTCGGGACAGGGGCCGACTAAGGGACAATGAGCAGTTCTTC. This sequence encodes CASSGRDRGRLRDNEQFF.

The chain is built from TRBV5-6 and TRBJ2-1; no reliable D call. The CDR3 contains 17 residues. CDR1 and CDR2 (germline): SGHDT, YYEEEE. V lost 4 bases to trimming and J lost 6 bases, with 23 bases between them. The CDR3 loop reads CASSLLSGAEWVNEQFF. CDR3 DNA: TGTGCCAGCAGCCTCCTGAGTGGCGCGGAATGGGTCAATGAGCAGTTCTTC.